This TCR beta chain was sequenced during a study of cytomegalovirus exposure and HLA in healthy donors. General observations from the study: CMV serostatus was the sole immune exposure data available. Common viral pathogens were later found to be apparently linked to several of the most significant clusters. Analyzed later, association rates of TCRs varied across HLA loci, with DRB1 most and HLA-C fewest.

Primers included in the PCR were 60 Vbeta and 13 Jbeta primers. Some clones are missing from TCRdb's copy, which holds only in-frame ones; the method was immunoSEQ multiplex PCR. The sample contains 160,000 or so clones, roughly 79% of which appear only once. Germline assignment: CDR1 SEHNR and CDR2 FQNEAQ (reference sequence). The CDR3 has 15 amino acids. The sample holds a few counts of this clone. No antigen is known for it. At one boundary the junction diverges from the germline segment, which might be a read error. The chain links TRBV7-9 to TRBJ2-1; unclear D gene. The sample taken for sequencing was PBMCs. This clonotype originated in a man under 40 in good health and CMV-seronegative. CDR3 protein: CSSPSSSSSYNEQFF. For the CDR3, the DNA is TGTTCCAGCCCCTCGAGTTCAAGCTCCTACAATGAGCAGTTCTTC.